This T cell receptor beta chain stems from a study of OX40 agonist ivuxolimab in advanced cancers. Study context: Every 2 weeks, patients received ivuxolimab intravenously, dosed at 0.01 to 10 mg/kg. The dose-escalation cohort had hepatocellular carcinoma, melanoma, renal cell or head and neck cancer. Study observations and caveats: At 0.1 to 3.0 mg/kg, CD4+ and CD8+ blood T cells expanded clonally by week 6. The mean number of expanded clones was higher in CD8+ T cells than in CD4+.

Data came from immunoSEQ multiplex PCR; TCRdb stores just in-frame clones and leaves some out. The sample consists of some 45,000 clones, 65% to 90% of them appearing once. A note on this clone: As yet, its antigen is unknown.

The TCR comes from an adult with an advanced solid tumor such as melanoma, head and neck, liver or kidney cancer. The sample was CD4+ or CD8+ T cells sorted from blood, taken in a trial of the OX40 agonist ivuxolimab.

CDR3 loop: CASSSTSRSGNTIYF. CDR3 nucleotides: TGTGCCAGCAGCTCCACAAGCAGATCCGGAAACACCATATATTTT. The V and J genes are TRBV11-3 and TRBJ1-3, with D unclear. CDR1 SGHNT and CDR2 YENEEA come from the germline V gene. Trimming shortened V by 4 bases and J by 4 bases, and 14 bases separated the two germline ends. This CDR3 has 15 amino acids.